The 20 T cell receptor beta chains below were found in one sample sequenced in a study of T-cell reconstitution after alpha-beta-depleted transplantation in children. The authors prepared the TCRbeta library with unique molecular identifiers. TCRdb re-derived calls from the PCR reads in MiXCR, one entry per CDR3 protein. The sample contains about 610,000 distinct CDR3 sequences, 8% to 11% of which appear only once. The specimen comprised PBMCs from the stem cell graft donor, sampled from the stem cell graft. Source of these receptors: a human donor who donated a stem cell graft to a child with acute myeloid leukemia.

This clonotype has only a few counts. The chain combines TRBV5-1 with TRBJ2-2, with 8 bases aligning to TRBD1. Trimming removed 3 bases from V and 5 bases from J; junction bases left unmatched: 9. Germline-derived CDR1 and CDR2 are SGHRS and YFSETQ. The CDR3 runs to 16 residues. The CDR3 is CASSWTGTGGTGELFF. In DNA, the CDR3 is TGCGCCAGCAGCTGGACCGGGACAGGTGGTACCGGGGAGCTGTTTTTT.

This clonotype was detected a few times. CDR3 sequence reads: CSVQPPNLYEQYF. In DNA form, the CDR3 reads TGCAGCGTTCAACCTCCCAACCTCTACGAGCAGTACTTC. The chain combines TRBV29-1 with TRBJ2-7; D is ambiguous. The CDR3 totals 13 residues. CDR1 is SQVTM and CDR2 is ANQGSEA in the germline V gene. V lost 5 bases and J 3 bases, leaving 14 bases between the germline ends.

V is TRBV11-2 and J is TRBJ2-4; 10 nucleotides agree with TRBD2. The V segment lost 2 bases and the J segment 3 bases; nucleotides outside the gene matches: 10. Per the germline V gene, CDR1 is SGHAT and CDR2 is FQNNGV. The CDR3 covers 18 residues. The chain's CDR3 is CASSLRLAGGGHKNIQYF. CDR3 DNA sequence: TGTGCCAGCAGCTTACGACTAGCGGGTGGGGGGCACAAAAACATTCAGTACTTC.

This clonotype was seen a few times. The gene calls are TRBV18 and TRBJ2-1; 7 bases map to TRBD1. The CDR3 runs to 15 residues. With 5 bases clipped from V and 5 bases from J, the junction kept 9 bases outside the gene matches. The V gene's germline CDR1 is KGHSH and CDR2 LQKENI. This CDR3 is CASSTTGQKDNEQFF. CDR3 sequence (DNA): TGTGCCAGCTCAACAACGGGACAGAAAGACAATGAGCAGTTCTTC.

This clonotype was recorded a few times. The rearrangement links TRBV6-5 to TRBJ2-3; TRBD1 is a possible D gene (6 bases). The CDR3 extends over 12 amino acids. Looked up from germline, CDR1 is MNHEY and CDR2 is SVGAGI. V lost 10 bases, J lost 6 bases, and 14 bases lay in between. The CDR3, as DNA: TGTGCCACCAGGGGACGTCTGGATACGCAGTATTTT. Protein: CATRGRLDTQYF.

The chain has TRBV11-2 and TRBJ1-6, with TRBD1 as a possible D gene (5 bases). The CDR3 consists of 15 residues. Looked up from germline, CDR1 is SGHAT and CDR2 is FQNNGV. V dropped 5 bases and J dropped 8 bases, with 16 bases sitting between them. Here the CDR3 reads CASSGTTYGDSPLHF. CDR3 nucleotides: TGTGCCAGCAGCGGGACGACCTATGGCGATTCACCCCTCCACTTT. Using reference TRBV11-2 and TRBJ1-6 for the parts outside the CDR3, the full variable domain is EAGVAQSPRYKIIEKRQSVAFWCNPISGHATLYWYQQILGQGPKLLIQFQNNGVVDDSQLPKDRFSAERLKGVDSTLKIQPAKLEDSAVYLCASSGTTYGDSPLHFGNGTRLTVT.

V is TRBV4-3 and J is TRBJ2-1; D tentatively reads TRBD1 or TRBD2 (5 bases each). CDR1 and CDR2 from the germline V gene are LGHNA and YSLEER. V dropped 0 bases and J dropped 9 bases, with 12 bases sitting between them. The CDR3 sequence is 14 residues long. The CDR3 reads CASSQDAGAPEQFF. Written as DNA, the CDR3 is TGCGCCAGCAGCCAAGATGCCGGGGCGCCTGAGCAGTTCTTC.

There are many counts of this clonotype. A much bigger clone sits one base away, suggesting this may be a read error. The CDR3 here is CASSYPYNEQFF. CDR3 DNA: TGTGCCAGCAGTTACCCATACAATGAGCAGTTCTTC. The chain couples TRBV6-2 or TRBV6-3 to TRBJ2-1; D gene uncertain. Per the germline V gene, CDR1 is MNHEY and CDR2 is SVGEGT. The V end lost 2 bases, the J end lost 4 bases, and 3 bases lay between the germline ends. The length of the CDR3 is 12 residues.

The sample holds many counts of this clonotype. At one end the junction does not follow the germline gene, possibly because of a read error. The chain combines TRBV7-9 with TRBJ2-7; D possibly corresponds to TRBD1 (5 bases). Per the germline V gene, CDR1 is SEHNR and CDR2 is FQNEAQ (reference sequence). This CDR3 is built from 12 residues. In DNA, the CDR3 is TGTGCCAGCAGCTTAGCGGCGGCAGGGATCAACTTC. It specifies CASSLAAAGINF.

J is TRBJ2-3 and V is TRBV7-2; D possibly matches TRBD1 or TRBD2 (6 bases each). The V end was cut by 10 bases, the J end by 5 bases, with 19 bases between. Germline loops: CDR1 SGHTA, CDR2 FQGNSA. The CDR3 runs to 14 residues. The CDR3 reads CATGGGVAVDTQYF. CDR3 coding DNA: TGTGCCACCGGGGGCGGGGTGGCGGTAGATACGCAGTATTTT.

V is TRBV20-1 and J is TRBJ2-1; 7 bases match TRBD1. With V trimmed by 2 bases and J by 4 bases, 5 bases remained unmatched. The germline V gene has CDR1 DFQATT and CDR2 SNEGSKA (reference sequence). The CDR3 has 14 residues. This chain's CDR3 is CSARPGTAYNEQFF. CDR3 nucleotide sequence: TGCAGTGCTAGACCCGGGACAGCGTACAATGAGCAGTTCTTC.

This clonotype was picked up a small number of times. V usage is TRBV5-1 and J usage is TRBJ1-1; D gene unclear. Germline V gene data show CDR1 as SGHRS and CDR2 as YFSETQ. The CDR3 spans 15 residues. The V end was cut by 4 bases, the J end by 4 bases, with 17 bases between. The CDR3 protein is CASSLRPLRGTEAFF. The CDR3 region has the DNA TGCGCCAGCAGCCTTCGGCCCCTCCGAGGCACTGAAGCTTTCTTT.

This clonotype turned up a few times. The CDR3 DNA is TGTGCTGGCAAACGGTCGGGTTCAGGCTACGAGCAGTACTTC. Translating gives CAGKRSGSGYEQYF. The chain links TRBV12-5 to TRBJ2-7; D is unresolved. Deletions cut 11 bases from V and 3 bases from J, with 20 bases between. This CDR3 is built from 14 residues. Germline values: CDR1 LGHNT, CDR2 FRNRAP.

This clonotype was detected only a few times. The chain links TRBV5-1 to TRBJ2-7; 11 bases align to TRBD1. The germline V gene has CDR1 SGHRS and CDR2 YFSETQ. The trim removed 4 bases at V and 6 bases at J, leaving 6 bases unmatched. CDR3 size: 14 residues. CDR3 coding DNA: TGCGCCAGCAGCCCGGGACAGGGGGTTATCGAGCAGTACTTC. Protein: CASSPGQGVIEQYF.

V usage is TRBV28 and J usage is TRBJ2-7, with D unresolved. In germline, CDR1 is MDHEN, CDR2 SYDVKM. The CDR3 runs 15 residues. V dropped 6 bases and J dropped 2 bases, with 17 bases sitting between them. The CDR3 coding sequence is TGTGCCAGCAGCCGACCTTTGGCCGGAACCTACGAGCAGTACTTC. Translation: CASSRPLAGTYEQYF.

This clonotype was observed at least ten times. This chain uses TRBV15 with TRBJ2-3, with unresolved D. Germline V lookup: CDR1 LNHNV, CDR2 YYDKDF (reference sequence). CDR3 length: 12 amino acids. V dropped 0 bases and J dropped 9 bases, with 7 bases sitting between them. CDR3 amino acids: CATSRDRQTQYF. For the CDR3, the DNA is TGTGCCACCAGCAGAGACAGACAAACGCAGTATTTT.

This clonotype has just a few counts. V and J are TRBV12-3 or TRBV12-4 and TRBJ2-1; D uncertain. The CDR3 runs 15 residues. Deletions cut 6 bases from V and 6 bases from J, with 18 bases between. CDR3 residues: CASSRGILQANEQFF. CDR3 DNA: TGTGCCAGCAGCCGAGGAATCTTACAAGCCAATGAGCAGTTCTTC.

The chain has TRBV28 and TRBJ1-5, with D tentatively TRBD1 (5 bases). Trimming took 8 bases from V and 6 from J, leaving 20 bases between them. Germline loops: CDR1 MDHEN, CDR2 SYDVKM. This CDR3 is built from 15 residues. CDR3 residues: CASHRERGGSQPQHF. The CDR3 nucleotides read TGTGCCAGCCACCGCGAGCGCGGGGGGAGTCAGCCCCAGCATTTT.

The chain couples TRBV21-1 to TRBJ2-1; TRBD1, the table's D call, lacks a check against the DNA. TRBV21-1 is tagged as a pseudogene. The CDR3 totals 16 residues. The chain's CDR3 is CASSKVAGTVNNEQFF. Here the CDR3 DNA reads TGTGCCAGCAGCAAAGTCGCCGGGACAGTCAACAATGAGCAGTTCTTC.

This clonotype was seen many times. The chain recombines TRBV7-9 with TRBJ2-7; 10 nucleotides line up with TRBD2. Germline V lookup: CDR1 SEHNR, CDR2 FQNEAQ (reference sequence). The CDR3 contains 12 residues. V was pared by 11 bases and J by 3 bases, with 4 bases of the junction left unmatched. CDR3 DNA: TGTGCCTGGGCTAGCGGGAGCTACGAGCAGTACTTC. It yields the protein CAWASGSYEQYF.